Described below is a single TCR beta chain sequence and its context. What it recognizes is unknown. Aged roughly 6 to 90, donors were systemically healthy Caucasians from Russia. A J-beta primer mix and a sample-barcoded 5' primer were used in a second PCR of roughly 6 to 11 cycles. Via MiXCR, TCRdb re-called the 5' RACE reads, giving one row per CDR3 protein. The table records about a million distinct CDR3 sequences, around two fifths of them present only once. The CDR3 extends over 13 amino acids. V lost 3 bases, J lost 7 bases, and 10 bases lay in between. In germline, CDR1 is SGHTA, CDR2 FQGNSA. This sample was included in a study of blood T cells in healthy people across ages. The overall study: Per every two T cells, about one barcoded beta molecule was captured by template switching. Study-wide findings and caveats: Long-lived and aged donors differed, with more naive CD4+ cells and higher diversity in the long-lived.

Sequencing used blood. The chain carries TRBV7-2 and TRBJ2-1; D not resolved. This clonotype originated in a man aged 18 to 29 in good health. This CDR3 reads CASSFSVMNEQFF. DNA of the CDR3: TGTGCCAGCAGCTTCTCAGTAATGAATGAGCAGTTCTTC. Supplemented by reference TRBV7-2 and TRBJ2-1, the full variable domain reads GAGVSQSPSNKVTEKGKDVELRCDPISGHTALYWYRQSLGQGLEFLIYFQGNSAPDKSGLPSDRFSAERTGGSVSTLTIQRTQQEDSAVYLCASSFSVMNEQFFGPGTRLTVL.